These 29 T cell receptor beta chains came from one sample sequenced in a study of blood T cells in healthy people across ages. The second PCR ran about 6 to 11 cycles with a sample-barcoded 5' primer and J-beta primers. TCRdb called the 5' RACE reads again in MiXCR, with one record for every CDR3 protein. The repertoire consists of roughly 860,000 distinct CDR3 sequences, with under 80% occurring once and the leading ten covering around a quarter. Sequencing used blood. These receptors all stem from a man aged 25-45 years in good health.

This sequence joins TRBV5-1 and TRBJ2-5, with 10 bases identical to TRBD2. The germline V gene encodes CDR1 SGHRS and CDR2 YFSETQ. The CDR3 runs 19 residues. V dropped 4 bases and J dropped 2; count of bases not matched to a gene: 17. The CDR3 loop is CASSARTSGVDPKQETQYF. Written as DNA, the CDR3 is TGCGCCAGCAGCGCTCGTACTAGCGGGGTGGACCCGAAACAAGAGACCCAGTACTTC.

The V call is TRBV12-3 or TRBV12-4, the J call TRBJ2-3; the D gene is possibly TRBD2 (6 bases). The V gene lost 6 bases and the J gene lost 2 bases, with 21 bases spanning the gap. The CDR3 contains 17 residues. The CDR3 DNA follows: TGTGCCAGCAGCCCGGGCCGTCTCCGGACTATCACAGATACGCAGTATTTT. Its protein is CASSPGRLRTITDTQYF.

V and J are TRBV2 and TRBJ1-5; 8 bases agree with TRBD1. The CDR3 is 15 amino acids. V shed 5 bases, J shed 3 bases, and the junction held 6 bases outside the gene matches. Germline CDR1 and CDR2: SNHLY and FYNNEI. The CDR3 DNA reads TGTGCCAGCAGTAAAGACAGGGGCAACAATCAGCCCCAGCATTTT. The encoded protein is CASSKDRGNNQPQHF.

The chain uses TRBV7-2 and TRBJ1-2; unclear D gene. V lost 5 bases and J lost 4, with 14 bases in between. CDR3 size: 14 residues. Looked up from germline, CDR1 is SGHTA and CDR2 is FQGNSA. The CDR3 loop is CASSRTTPTYGYTF. The CDR3 DNA follows: TGTGCCAGCAGCCGGACGACGCCTACCTATGGCTACACCTTC.

This clonotype has more than one count but fewer than ten. The rearrangement joins TRBV4-3 to TRBJ1-5; D not resolved. The CDR3 loop spans 15 amino acids. In germline, CDR1 is LGHNA, CDR2 YSLEER. Trimming took 0 bases from V and 4 from J, leaving 10 bases between them. Here the CDR3 DNA reads TGCGCCAGCAGCCAAGATGATGAAGGAAATCAGCCCCAGCATTTT. Its protein is CASSQDDEGNQPQHF.

The chain is built from TRBV4-3 and TRBJ2-3; unclear D gene. CDR1 is LGHNA, CDR2 YSLEER, per germline. The CDR3 runs to 14 residues. Deletions cut 0 bases from V and 4 bases from J, with 8 bases between. This CDR3 is CASSQDYTSDTQYF. The DNA for the CDR3 is TGCGCCAGCAGCCAAGATTACACCTCAGATACGCAGTATTTT.

The rearrangement joins TRBV6-5 to TRBJ2-7; possible D gene TRBD2, 7 bases. Germline V gives CDR1 MNHEY, CDR2 SVGAGI. The length of the CDR3 is 15 residues. With 2 bases removed from V and 4 bases from J, the gap between germline ends came to 15 bases. CDR3 loop: CASSYGRGGSYEQYF. The CDR3 DNA follows: TGTGCCAGCAGTTACGGACGCGGGGGCTCGTACGAGCAGTACTTC.

V gene TRBV11-1 combines with J gene TRBJ2-3, with a possible D match to TRBD1 (5 bases). Germline CDR1 and CDR2: SGHAT and FQDESV (reference sequence). Trimming removed 5 bases from V and 2 bases from J, with 17 bases in between. The CDR3 extends over 16 amino acids. The CDR3 sequence: CASSRTGLLVTDTQYF. In DNA form, the CDR3 reads TGTGCCAGCAGCCGTACAGGCTTACTTGTCACAGATACGCAGTATTTT. Complete variable domain (other parts from reference TRBV11-1 and TRBJ2-3): EAEVAQSPRYKITEKSQAVAFWCDPISGHATLYWYRQILGQGPELLVQFQDESVVDDSQLPKDRFSAERLKGVDSTLKIQPAELGDSAMYLCASSRTGLLVTDTQYFGPGTRLTVL.

The V call is TRBV27, the J call TRBJ2-3, with 7 nucleotides matching TRBD1. With 6 bases clipped from V and 3 bases from J, the junction kept 3 bases outside the gene matches. This CDR3 has 13 residues. Germline CDR1 is MNHEY and CDR2 is SMNVEV (reference sequence). The CDR3 nucleotides read TGTGCCAGCAGAAAACAGGGGACAGATACGCAGTATTTT. It specifies CASRKQGTDTQYF.

This clonotype was detected only a few times. The chain has TRBV29-1 and TRBJ2-3; D ambiguous. The germline gives CDR1 SQVTM, CDR2 ANQGSEA. V was cut by 6 bases and J by 0 bases, with 19 bases left in between. This CDR3 is 16 amino acids long. CDR3 sequence (DNA): TGCAGCGTGAATGCCCAGCGCCCCCTCAGCACAGATACGCAGTATTTT. Protein: CSVNAQRPLSTDTQYF.

The rearrangement joins TRBV5-1 to TRBJ2-1, with 10 bases that match TRBD1. V shed 4 bases and J 12 bases; nucleotides not matched to a gene: 7. The CDR3 is 13 amino acids. The germline V gene encodes CDR1 SGHRS and CDR2 YFSETQ. CDR3 bases: TGCGCCAGCAGCCTCGGGACAGGGGATGGGCAGTTCTTC. This sequence encodes CASSLGTGDGQFF.

The chain carries TRBV9 and TRBJ1-4, with a weak D call TRBD1 (5 bases). Germline-derived CDR1 and CDR2 are SGDLS and YYNGEE. The CDR3 extends over 16 amino acids. Deletions cut 3 bases from V and 10 bases from J, with 22 bases between. For the CDR3, the DNA is TGTGCCAGCAGCGCGCGGAGCCGGGACGGAATCGGAAAACTGTTTTTT. This gives the protein CASSARSRDGIGKLFF.

The chain links TRBV7-2 to TRBJ2-6, with D possibly matching TRBD1 (6 bases). The V end lost 0 bases, the J end lost 6 bases, and 12 bases lay between the germline ends. Germline V lookup: CDR1 SGHTA, CDR2 FQGNSA. The CDR3 has 16 residues. The CDR3 spells CASSLAIQGTANVLTF. CDR3 nucleotide sequence: TGTGCCAGCAGCTTAGCGATTCAGGGGACGGCCAACGTCCTGACTTTC.

In this sample, this clonotype turned up a few times. The V gene is TRBV6-7, the J gene TRBJ2-6, with D unclear. TRBV6-7 is filed as an ORF, its function uncertain. Trimming stripped 8 bases from V and 11 bases from J, with 19 bases between. CDR3 length equals 14 residues. The CDR3 loop is CASGPGFGQDVLTF. In DNA, the CDR3 is TGTGCCAGCGGCCCGGGTTTTGGGCAGGACGTCCTGACTTTC.

The chain has TRBV29-1 and TRBJ2-4; 8 positions agree with TRBD1. The J call is in doubt because the DNA end fits TRBJ2-7 better. The CDR3 totals 12 residues. From germline, CDR1 is SQVTM and CDR2 ANQGSEA. As DNA, the CDR3 is TGCAGCGTTACAGGACAGGGCCCCGAGCAGTACTTC. Translating gives CSVTGQGPEQYF.

The gene calls are TRBV27 and TRBJ2-5; 12 bases fit TRBD2. The CDR3 is made up of 16 amino acids. V lost 4 bases and J lost 2; bases outside the gene matches: 5. Germline CDR1 is MNHEY and CDR2 is SMNVEV (reference sequence). CDR3 in amino acids: CASSSGLAGLQETQYF. The CDR3 nucleotides read TGTGCCAGCAGTTCCGGACTAGCGGGGCTTCAAGAGACCCAGTACTTC.

This rearrangement joins TRBV7-9 to TRBJ2-3; 9 nucleotides line up with TRBD2. Trimming cost V 6 bases and J 5 bases; bases outside gene matches: 12. CDR3 length: 16 amino acids. CDR1 is SEHNR and CDR2 is FQNEAQ in the germline V gene (reference sequence). CDR3 nucleotides: TGTGCCAGCAGTCCGACCCGGGCTAGCGGGGAAGATACGCAGTATTTT. Its protein is CASSPTRASGEDTQYF.

The V gene is TRBV28, the J gene TRBJ1-1; D unresolved. The CDR3 contains 11 residues. The germline V gene has CDR1 MDHEN and CDR2 SYDVKM. The V end was cut by 1 base, the J end by 6 bases, with 3 bases between. The DNA of the CDR3 is TGTGCCAGCAGTTTATTTCCTGAAGCTTTCTTT. It codes for CASSLFPEAFF.

The chain links TRBV20-1 to TRBJ1-2; 8 bases align to TRBD1. The CDR3 has 17 residues. Germline-derived CDR1 and CDR2 are DFQATT and SNEGSKA (reference sequence). V was pared by 0 bases and J by 6 bases, with 15 bases of the junction left unmatched. This CDR3 reads CSARDHTGQGDKNGYTF. The CDR3 region has the DNA TGCAGTGCTAGAGATCACACCGGACAGGGAGATAAGAATGGCTACACCTTC.

The chain links TRBV3-1 to TRBJ2-4; 9 bases align to TRBD1. TRBJ2-7 explains the end of the DNA better; the J call may be wrong. The CDR3 contains 15 residues. Per germline, CDR1 LGHDT and CDR2 YNNKEL (reference sequence). The CDR3 DNA reads TGTGCCAGCAGCCAAGTCTCTGGACAGGGGTACGAGCAGTACTTC. Encoded protein: CASSQVSGQGYEQYF.

In this sample, this clonotype turned up a few times. The CDR3 sequence: CASSQGQGARTDTQYF. The CDR3 region has the DNA TGTGCCAGCAGCCAAGGACAGGGGGCGCGAACAGATACGCAGTATTTT. V usage is TRBV4-2 and J usage is TRBJ2-3; TRBD1 matches at 10 bases. The J segment lost 3 bases and the V segment lost 1 base, leaving 4 bases of the junction unmatched. In germline, CDR1 is LGHNA, CDR2 YNFKEQ. The CDR3 totals 16 residues.

This chain links TRBV10-3 with TRBJ2-7; D assignment may be TRBD1 or TRBD2 (5 bases each). V gave up 2 bases and J gave up 3 bases, with 17 bases separating them. CDR3 length: 16 residues. CDR1 is ENHRY, CDR2 SYGVKD, per germline. DNA of the CDR3: TGTGCCATCAGTGAGGGGTCCGGGACCGGTCACTACGAGCAGTACTTC. Its protein product is CAISEGSGTGHYEQYF.

The rearrangement links TRBV7-2 to TRBJ2-3; D perhaps matches TRBD2 (6 bases). Looked up from germline, CDR1 is SGHTA and CDR2 is FQGNSA. V lost 5 bases and J lost 0, with 15 bases in between. This CDR3 comprises 16 residues. The CDR3 here is CASSPSLARSTDTQYF. The CDR3 DNA reads TGTGCCAGCAGCCCTAGCCTAGCGAGGAGCACAGATACGCAGTATTTT.

This clonotype was counted a few times. The chain has TRBV6-1 and TRBJ2-3; TRBD2 might be the D (7 bases). CDR3 length equals 14 residues. Trimming pared 7 bases from V and 4 bases from J, leaving 15 bases between. Germline V gene data show CDR1 as MNHNS and CDR2 as SASEGT. The CDR3 loop reads CASKGGGHADTQYF. For the CDR3, the DNA is TGTGCCAGCAAAGGGGGGGGGCATGCAGATACGCAGTATTTT.

This clonotype is a singleton in its sample. The chain's CDR3 is CASSRPGEGETQYF. The CDR3 nucleotides are TGTGCCAGCAGCCGCCCAGGGGAGGGAGAGACCCAGTACTTC. The gene calls are TRBV7-2 and TRBJ2-5; tentatively, D is TRBD2 (7 bases). The CDR3 contains 14 residues. Trimming removed 5 bases from V and 4 bases from J, with 14 bases in between. From germline, CDR1 is SGHTA and CDR2 FQGNSA.

The chain recombines TRBV5-1 with TRBJ1-1, with 12 bases that match TRBD1. Germline CDR1 reads SGHRS; CDR2 reads YFSETQ. The CDR3 extends over 15 amino acids. Trimming removed 4 bases from V and 4 bases from J; junction bases left unmatched: 5. The CDR3 loop reads CASSTGQGAGTEAFF. DNA for the CDR3: TGCGCCAGCAGCACGGGACAGGGGGCCGGCACTGAAGCTTTCTTT.

V gene TRBV20-1 combines with J gene TRBJ2-5, with TRBD1 identical over 8 bases. Germline V gene data show CDR1 as DFQATT and CDR2 as SNEGSKA (reference sequence). Trimming at V came to 1 base and at J to 11 bases, leaving 9 bases not matched to a gene. The CDR3 runs to 13 residues. CDR3 loop: CSARGQGKGEQYF. For the CDR3, the DNA is TGCAGTGCTAGAGGACAGGGGAAGGGGGAGCAGTACTTC.

V and J are TRBV7-2 and TRBJ2-7; no clear D gene. Looked up from germline, CDR1 is SGHTA and CDR2 is FQGNSA. V lost 7 bases and J 0 bases, leaving 10 bases between the germline ends. This CDR3 is built from 13 residues. The chain's CDR3 is CASTLSSSYEQYF. CDR3 nucleotide sequence: TGTGCCAGCACCCTCAGTAGCTCCTACGAGCAGTACTTC.

This chain connects TRBV4-3 to TRBJ1-6; D remains ambiguous. CDR3 length: 14 residues. Between the trimmed V and J ends, which lost 0 bases and 12 bases, there was a span of 12 bases. Germline V gene sequence: CDR1 LGHNA, CDR2 YSLEER. CDR3 bases: TGCGCCAGCAGCCAAGATCGGGTACTGGGACCCCTCCACTTT. This gives the protein CASSQDRVLGPLHF.